This T cell receptor beta chain was obtained from a study of beta chain features in type 1 diabetes. With respect to this clone: The same CDR3 can be traced to other DNA sequences in this sample.

There was one heparinised blood draw per donor, averaging roughly 0.12 L. Germline CDR1 is SGDLS and CDR2 is YYNGEE. The CDR3 totals 17 residues. After removal of 3 bases from V and 2 bases from J, the junction contained 10 bases not matched to a gene. Expressed TCRB transcripts were sequenced because the isolated RNA had all been reverse transcribed beforehand. Here immunoSEQ multiplex PCR was the method, and the copy in TCRdb shows in-frame clones only, minus some. Among 300,000 to 350,000 clones listed, 14% were seen once. This TCR derives from a young man in good health. The rearrangement joins TRBV9 to TRBJ2-5; the match to TRBD2 covers 10 bases. Specimen: central memory CD4+ T cells from blood. In DNA form, the CDR3 reads TGTGCCAGCAGCGCGGCGGGACTAGCGTGGGGGCAAGAGACCCAGTACTTC. It codes for CASSAAGLAWGQETQYF.